These 9 T cell receptor beta chains came from one sample sequenced in a study of blood T cell repertoires in COVID-19. The table came from immunoSEQ multiplex PCR; TCRdb's copy has only in-frame clones and leaves some out. The sample yields some 93,000 clones, approximately 86% seen once. The source material was peripheral blood. The source is a man in his 60s with acute or convalescent COVID-19.

The V call is TRBV4-1, the J call TRBJ1-2, with D perhaps matching TRBD1 (5 bases). CDR1 is MGHRA and CDR2 is YSYEKL in the germline V gene. V lost 6 bases to trimming and J lost 5 bases, with 22 bases between them. This CDR3 comprises 16 residues. CDR3: CASSNQALGGGYGYTF. CDR3 bases: TGCGCCAGCAGTAATCAGGCCCTGGGGGGAGGGTATGGCTACACCTTC.

This clone was found once. The chain combines TRBV30 with TRBJ1-2, with 7 bases identical to TRBD1. V shed 3 bases and J 3 bases; nucleotides not matched to a gene: 4. This CDR3 has 13 amino acids. In germline, CDR1 is GTSNPN, CDR2 SVGIG (reference sequence). The DNA of the CDR3 is TGTGCCTGGAGCCGACAGGGACACTATGGCTACACCTTC. Protein product: CAWSRQGHYGYTF.

This rearrangement joins TRBV5-1 to TRBJ2-3, with D possibly being TRBD1 (5 bases). This CDR3 has 14 amino acids. Per the germline V gene, CDR1 is SGHRS and CDR2 is YFSETQ. Trimming removed 0 bases from V and 4 bases from J, with 9 bases in between. As DNA, the CDR3 is TGCGCCAGCAGCTTGGAAGGCAGGGCAGATACGCAGTATTTT. As protein: CASSLEGRADTQYF.

The chain has TRBV27 and TRBJ2-2, with a tentative D call TRBD2 (5 bases). Germline V lookup: CDR1 MNHEY, CDR2 SMNVEV (reference sequence). V lost 6 bases, J lost 4 bases, and 15 bases lay in between. This CDR3 spans 15 amino acids. In DNA form, the CDR3 reads TGTGCCAGCAGCCCCCGGCGGGTACCCACCGGGGAGCTGTTTTTT. It yields the protein CASSPRRVPTGELFF.

This clone occurred a few times. This rearrangement joins TRBV28 to TRBJ1-5; no clear D gene. CDR1 and CDR2 (germline): MDHEN, SYDVKM. This CDR3 has 13 amino acids. The V gene lost 3 bases and the J gene lost 0 bases, with 3 bases spanning the gap. CDR3 sequence (DNA): TGTGCCAGCAGTTTTTATAGCAATCAGCCCCAGCATTTT. Translating gives CASSFYSNQPQHF.

As to this clone: Different DNA sequences within this sample yield the same CDR3. This chain uses TRBV5-1 with TRBJ1-2, with D possibly matching TRBD1 (5 bases). This CDR3 region has 13 residues. The V end was cut by 4 bases, the J end by 2 bases, with 9 bases between. CDR1 is SGHRS and CDR2 is YFSETQ in the germline V gene. Here the CDR3 DNA reads TGCGCCAGCAGCCGTGACAGAAACTATGGCTACACCTTC. Translated, it gives CASSRDRNYGYTF.

The rearrangement links TRBV9 to TRBJ1-3; weak D call: TRBD1 (6 bases). Germline-derived CDR1 and CDR2 are SGDLS and YYNGEE. This CDR3 has 16 amino acids. The V end was cut by 2 bases, the J end by 4 bases, with 16 bases between. CDR3 residues: CASSVDTGPGGNTIYF. Here the CDR3 DNA reads TGTGCCAGCAGCGTCGATACAGGGCCGGGAGGAAACACCATATATTTT.

V gene TRBV10-3 combines with J gene TRBJ1-4; the D gene is possibly TRBD1 (5 bases). CDR1 and CDR2 from the germline V gene are ENHRY and SYGVKD. The CDR3 is 15 residues long. Trimming took off 5 bases at V and 8 bases at J, with 18 bases between the two ends. Here the CDR3 DNA reads TGTGCCATCAGTAGATTGGCAGGGAAGGACGAAAAACTGTTTTTT. Translating it yields CAISRLAGKDEKLFF.

V usage is TRBV12-3 or TRBV12-4 and J usage is TRBJ2-7; 7 bases are shared with TRBD2. This CDR3 region has 13 residues. The ends lost 5 bases at V and 4 bases at J; junction bases unmatched: 5. CDR3 nucleotides: TGTGCCAGCAGTCGGGCGGGAGCTTACGAGCAGTACTTC. Protein product: CASSRAGAYEQYF.